The 16 T cell receptor beta chains below come from one sample, sequenced in a study of T cells in Graves' hyperthyroidism and ophthalmopathy. RNA transcripts served as the template for amplifying TCR beta CDR3 regions. An initial round of RT-PCR targeting the TCR CDR3 relied on the HTBI primer set. A single record per CDR3 protein comes from TCRdb applying MiXCR to the multiplex PCR reads. The sample includes approximately 530,000 distinct CDR3 sequences, about 20% of them seen just once. The material sequenced was blood. All receptors derive from a man aged 35 to 55 with Graves' ophthalmopathy.

The rearrangement links TRBV13 to TRBJ2-2, with D possibly TRBD1 on 5 matching bases. The V gene lost 5 bases and the J gene lost 7 bases, with 17 bases spanning the gap. This CDR3 is 15 amino acids long. Germline V gene lookup returns CDR1 PRHDT and CDR2 FYEKMQ (reference sequence). The CDR3 loop reads CASSPQGGRVGELFF. CDR3 DNA: TGTGCCAGCAGCCCGCAGGGCGGTAGGGTCGGGGAGCTGTTTTTT.

This clonotype was seen a handful of times. The V call is TRBV9, the J call TRBJ2-3; D gene uncertain. This CDR3 has 17 residues. V lost 4 bases and J 2 bases, leaving 20 bases between the germline ends. Germline lookup yields CDR1 SGDLS and CDR2 YYNGEE. The CDR3 sequence is CASSSLGGPSSTDTQYF. The DNA for the CDR3 is TGTGCCAGCAGCTCCCTCGGCGGCCCCTCTTCCACAGATACGCAGTATTTT.

As concerns this clonotype: A much more abundant neighbour one base away suggests this may be a read error. This chain connects TRBV27 to TRBJ2-3; perhaps TRBD2 as D (7 bases). There are 14 residues in the CDR3. CDR1 is MNHEY, CDR2 SMNVEV, per germline (reference sequence). CDR3 sequence (DNA): TGTGTCAGCAGTTTTGGGGGGGGCGCAGATACGCAGTATTTT. Protein: CVSSFGGGADTQYF.

At least ten counts were recorded for this clonotype. The V and J genes are TRBV27 and TRBJ2-1; no firm D call. The CDR3 has 16 amino acids. Germline V CDR1 and CDR2: MNHEY, SMNVEV (reference sequence). V was pared by 4 bases and J by 2 bases, with 15 bases between. The CDR3 sequence: CASSSQPARPYNEQFF. CDR3 nucleotides: TGTGCCAGCAGTTCCCAGCCCGCGCGCCCCTACAATGAGCAGTTCTTC.

The chain employs TRBV29-1 and TRBJ2-7; 7 nucleotides agree with TRBD1. The V gene end was trimmed by 0 bases and the J gene end by 4 bases; junction bases not matched to a gene: 6. Germline values: CDR1 SQVTM, CDR2 ANQGSEA. CDR3 size: 14 residues. CDR3 in amino acids: CSVEDQAGGYEQYF. In nucleotides, the CDR3 is TGCAGCGTTGAAGATCAGGCAGGGGGATACGAGCAGTACTTC.

V and J are TRBV6-1 and TRBJ1-2; 8 bases line up with TRBD1. V was clipped by 6 bases and J by 6 bases; unmatched bases: 15. The germline CDR1 and CDR2 sequences are MNHNS and SASEGT. This CDR3 spans 16 amino acids. The CDR3 protein is CASSLTRQGAGDGYTF. CDR3 coding DNA: TGTGCCAGCAGCCTGACCCGGCAGGGGGCGGGGGATGGCTACACCTTC.

The rearrangement links TRBV5-5 to TRBJ2-5; D is ambiguous. Germline CDR1 SGHKS, CDR2 YYEKEE (reference sequence). The V end was cut by 9 bases, the J end by 4 bases, with 22 bases between. The CDR3 totals 15 residues. The CDR3 coding sequence is TGTGCCACCCTGACCGACCCCCACGGCCCAGAGACCCAGTACTTC. It encodes CATLTDPHGPETQYF.

This clonotype has just one count. V gene TRBV12-5 combines with J gene TRBJ2-5; maybe TRBD2 (7 bases). Trimming removed 2 bases at V and 2 bases at J, with 15 bases between. Germline loops: CDR1 LGHNT, CDR2 FRNRAP. This CDR3 is 16 amino acids long. CDR3 in amino acids: CASGLRPGGPQETQYF. The CDR3 nucleotides read TGTGCTAGTGGTTTGCGTCCGGGGGGCCCACAAGAGACCCAGTACTTC.

This clonotype was picked up a small number of times. Written as DNA, the CDR3 is TGTGCCAGCAGTCCTATACCGACAGGGGACTATGGCTACACCTTC. This translates into CASSPIPTGDYGYTF. V gene TRBV27 combines with J gene TRBJ1-2; 8 positions match TRBD1. The CDR3 is 15 residues long. V gave up 5 bases and J gave up 3 bases; unmatched junction bases: 8. Germline loops: CDR1 MNHEY, CDR2 SMNVEV (reference sequence).

V and J are TRBV29-1 and TRBJ2-3; D is ambiguous. The germline V gene has CDR1 SQVTM and CDR2 ANQGSEA. V gave up 6 bases and J gave up 2 bases, with 24 bases separating them. CDR3 size: 17 residues. CDR3 DNA: TGCAGCGTCAGCCCCCCGAGGCGAGTAGGAGCCACAGATACGCAGTATTTT. Encoded protein: CSVSPPRRVGATDTQYF.

The V gene is TRBV28, the J gene TRBJ2-1; 7 bases are shared with TRBD2. The CDR3 is 14 residues long. Unmatched junction bases numbered 7, after V lost 2 bases and J lost 9 bases. The V gene's germline CDR1 is MDHEN and CDR2 SYDVKM. The CDR3 bases are TGTGCCAGCAGTTTACAGCGGGACGGAAGTGAGCAGTTCTTC. Its protein is CASSLQRDGSEQFF.

This clonotype has more than one count but fewer than ten. The V gene is TRBV11-2, the J gene TRBJ2-1; TRBD2 aligns across 8 bases. J lost 9 bases, V lost 1 base, and 8 bases had no gene match. This CDR3 is 15 amino acids long. Looked up from germline, CDR1 is SGHAT and CDR2 is FQNNGV. Here the CDR3 DNA reads TGTGCCAGCAGCTTAGCAGCGGGAGCTTGGACTGAGCAGTTCTTC. As protein: CASSLAAGAWTEQFF.

In its sample, this clonotype was seen many times. The rearrangement joins TRBV7-3 to TRBJ2-1; the match to TRBD2 covers 8 bases. Germline CDR1 reads SGHTA; CDR2 reads FQGTGA. The V gene end was trimmed by 5 bases and the J gene end by 8 bases; junction bases not matched to a gene: 11. This CDR3 has 15 amino acids. The CDR3 nucleotides are TGTGCCAGCAGCCCTACCCGGGGGGGGCGGGATGAGCAGTTCTTC. Amino acids: CASSPTRGGRDEQFF.

The table lists this clonotype with many counts. Germline and junction disagree at one end, which may indicate a read error. V gene TRBV2 combines with J gene TRBJ1-4, with D perhaps matching TRBD1 (6 bases). The CDR3 length is 14 residues. The germline V gene has CDR1 SNHLY and CDR2 FYNNEI. The DNA for the CDR3 is TGTGCCAGCAGTTCCGGGACAACGAATGAAAAACTGTTTTTT. Translation: CASSSGTTNEKLFF.

This clonotype was detected a few times. The J gene is TRBJ2-1, the V gene TRBV4-1; D possibly corresponds to TRBD2 (5 bases). In germline, CDR1 is MGHRA, CDR2 YSYEKL. V was pared by 0 bases and J by 7 bases, with 19 bases between. CDR3 length: 17 residues. The chain's CDR3 is CASSQEMAAEDGNEQFF. The CDR3 DNA follows: TGCGCCAGCAGCCAAGAAATGGCAGCGGAGGACGGAAATGAGCAGTTCTTC.

This clonotype was recorded many times. V is TRBV7-2 and J is TRBJ2-7; TRBD1 might be the D (6 bases). The CDR3 runs 15 residues. Trimming pared 0 bases from V and 4 bases from J, leaving 13 bases between. Germline CDR1 is SGHTA and CDR2 is FQGNSA. CDR3 in amino acids: CASSLARQGRYEQYF. In nucleotides, the CDR3 is TGTGCCAGCAGCTTAGCGAGGCAGGGGCGATACGAGCAGTACTTC.